This T cell receptor (beta chain) emerged from a study of blood T cells in healthy people across ages. Overall study findings and caveats: PBMCs that were unsorted prevented a conclusive naive versus antigen-experienced comparison.

Remarks on this clonotype: Its specificity is unknown.

V lost 5 bases, J lost 4 bases, and 11 bases stayed unmatched. The germline V gene has CDR1 DFQATT and CDR2 SNEGSKA (reference sequence). The CDR3 is 15 residues long. Per-sample PBMC isolation yielded at least 6 million cells. A second PCR of roughly 7 to 11 cycles used a sample-barcoded 5' primer and a J-beta primer mix. Each CDR3 protein is one row after TCRdb ran MiXCR on the 5' RACE reads. The table has about 1.8 million distinct CDR3 sequences, approximately 50% seen once. V usage is TRBV20-1 and J usage is TRBJ2-1; 7 bases line up with TRBD2. The TCR sequence derives from a woman aged 40 to 50 in good health. Input material: blood. Here the CDR3 DNA reads TGCAGTGCTCCGTTCGAGAGCGGGGTTTACAATGAGCAGTTCTTC. This translates into CSAPFESGVYNEQFF.